Each of the 2 T cell receptor beta chains below was sequenced from the same sample in a study of blood T cell repertoires in COVID-19. Assay: immunoSEQ multiplex PCR; the TCRdb copy retains only in-frame clones and omits some. The sample records about 340,000 clones, about 83% being singletons. Sequencing used peripheral blood. The receptors originated from a man younger than 40 with active or convalescent COVID-19.

This clone was seen just once. CDR3 sequence reads: CATSGNYGYTF. The DNA of the CDR3 is TGTGCCACCTCCGGGAACTATGGCTACACCTTC. The V call is TRBV28, the J call TRBJ1-2; no clear D. V was shortened by 10 bases and J by 2 bases, with 8 bases between the two germline ends. CDR1 and CDR2 from the germline V gene are MDHEN and SYDVKM. There are 11 residues in the CDR3.

There are a few counts of this clone. The gene calls are TRBV6-6 and TRBJ2-1, with 8 positions matching TRBD2. This CDR3 comprises 13 residues. Germline CDR1 MNHNY, CDR2 SVGAGI (reference sequence). J lost 9 bases, V lost 7 bases, and 8 bases had no gene match. Here the CDR3 DNA reads TGTGCCAGCATTGACGCGGGGGGCAGTGAGCAGTTCTTC. Residues: CASIDAGGSEQFF.